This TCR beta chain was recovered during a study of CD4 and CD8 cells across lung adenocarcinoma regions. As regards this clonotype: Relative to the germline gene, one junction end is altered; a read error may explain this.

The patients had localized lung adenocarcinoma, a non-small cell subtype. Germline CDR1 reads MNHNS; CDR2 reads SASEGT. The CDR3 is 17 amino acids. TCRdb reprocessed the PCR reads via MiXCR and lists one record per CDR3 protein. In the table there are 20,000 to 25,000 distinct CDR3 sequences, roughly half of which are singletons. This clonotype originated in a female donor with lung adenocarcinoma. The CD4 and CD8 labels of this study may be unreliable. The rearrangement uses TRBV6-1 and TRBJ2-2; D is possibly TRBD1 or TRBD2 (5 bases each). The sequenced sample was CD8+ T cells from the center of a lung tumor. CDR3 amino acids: CASSPSPWGLNTGALYF. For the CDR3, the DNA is TGTGCCAGCAGCCCCTCCCCTTGGGGTTTGAACACCGGGGCGCTGTATTTT.